The 27 T cell receptor beta chains below come from one sample, sequenced in a study of vaccination effects on CD4 cells after COVID-19. Using immunoSEQ multiplex PCR, the repertoire was profiled, and TCRdb retains in-frame clones only, with some absent. The sample consists of 70,000 or so clones, 73% of them appearing once. Pools of viral peptides were used by the ViraFEST assay to expand antigen-specific CD4+ T cells ahead of sequencing. The authors isolated CD4+ T cells after roughly eleven days of culture. The person's infection with SARS-CoV-2, confirmed by PCR, took place between March and December 2020. Their specific antigens are unknown. The sample consisted of CD4+ T cells from PBMCs cultured with HIV peptides, taken before COVID-19 vaccination. Subset: HIV-1 Nef peptide pool negative control/reference culture. Receptor source: a human donor who had a prior SARS-CoV-2 infection.

In its sample, this clone was seen a few times. This chain uses TRBV7-5 with TRBJ2-7; TRBD1, the D gene given by the table, was not confirmed from the DNA. TRBV7-5 is tagged as a pseudogene. CDR3 length equals 13 residues. The CDR3 coding sequence is TGTGCCAGAAGCCAACTGGGACAACCGAGGGAGTACTTC. Its protein product is CARSQLGQPREYF.

The rearrangement joins TRBV5-6 to TRBJ2-1; tentative D call: TRBD1 (6 bases). Trimming removed 4 bases from V and 3 bases from J, with 17 bases in between. This CDR3 is 16 amino acids long. CDR1 is SGHDT and CDR2 is YYEEEE in the germline V gene. The CDR3 DNA sequence: TGTGCCAGCAGCATGACAGGTTCAAACCTCTACAATGAGCAGTTCTTC. Translating gives CASSMTGSNLYNEQFF.

This clone was detected only once. CDR3 DNA: TGTGCCAGCAGCGACAGGGGGCCCTCCTACGAGCAGTACTTC. It yields the protein CASSDRGPSYEQYF. J is TRBJ2-7 and V is TRBV2, with TRBD1 matching 10 bases. J gave up 0 bases and V 6 bases, and 2 bases lay outside the gene matches. Germline loops: CDR1 SNHLY, CDR2 FYNNEI. This CDR3 spans 14 amino acids.

This clone was observed once. This rearrangement joins TRBV3-1 (or the pseudogene TRBV3-2) to TRBJ1-1, with a weak D call TRBD1 (5 bases). Germline V gene lookup returns CDR1 LGHDT and CDR2 YNNKEL (reference sequence). V lost 0 bases and J lost 1, with 12 bases in between. The CDR3 extends over 16 amino acids. The CDR3 DNA reads as TGTGCCAGCAGCCAAGATTTCGCCCAGGGGAACACTGAAGCTTTCTTT. Amino acid sequence: CASSQDFAQGNTEAFF.

A word on this clone: Germline and junction disagree at one end, which may indicate a read error. The V gene is TRBV12-5, the J gene TRBJ1-2; 7 nucleotides match TRBD1. The CDR3 runs 13 residues. The V gene's germline CDR1 is LGHNT and CDR2 FRNRAP. For the CDR3, the DNA is TGTGCTAGTGGTTTGGAGACGGACAGGAGTGTCGCCTTC. Protein sequence: CASGLETDRSVAF.

V gene TRBV9 combines with J gene TRBJ2-1; TRBD2 matches 13 bases. This CDR3 contains 15 residues. J lost 8 bases, V lost 2 bases, and 4 bases had no gene match. Germline CDR1 and CDR2: SGDLS and YYNGEE. CDR3 region: CASSVFGLAGDEQFF. CDR3 nucleotides: TGTGCCAGCAGCGTCTTCGGACTAGCGGGAGATGAGCAGTTCTTC.

The gene calls are TRBV5-1 and TRBJ2-5; D is uncertain. The CDR3 consists of 16 residues. Deletions cut 4 bases from V and 1 base from J, with 17 bases between. The germline gives CDR1 SGHRS, CDR2 YFSETQ. The CDR3 sequence: CASSPRTTVFQETQYF. The CDR3 DNA reads TGCGCCAGCAGCCCGCGGACCACTGTGTTCCAAGAGACCCAGTACTTC.

V and J are TRBV11-2 and TRBJ2-6; D unresolved. The CDR3 sequence is 15 residues long. Trimming shortened V by 6 bases and J by 0 bases, and 9 bases separated the two germline ends. The germline CDR1 and CDR2 sequences are SGHAT and FQNNGV. CDR3 sequence reads: CASRHIGSGANVLTF. DNA of the CDR3: TGTGCCAGCAGGCATATTGGCTCTGGGGCCAACGTCCTGACTTTC. The whole variable domain, filled in from reference TRBV11-2 and TRBJ2-6, reads EAGVAQSPRYKIIEKRQSVAFWCNPISGHATLYWYQQILGQGPKLLIQFQNNGVVDDSQLPKDRFSAERLKGVDSTLKIQPAKLEDSAVYLCASRHIGSGANVLTFGAGSRLTVL.

The genes are TRBV7-3 and TRBJ2-1, with D possibly matching TRBD2 (6 bases). CDR3 length: 16 amino acids. V dropped 1 base and J dropped 7 bases, with 17 bases sitting between them. CDR1 is SGHTA and CDR2 is FQGTGA in the germline V gene. CDR3: CASSLISGRLENEQFF. As DNA, the CDR3 is TGTGCCAGCAGCTTAATTTCAGGGAGGTTGGAAAATGAGCAGTTCTTC. The variable domain in full, completed from reference TRBV7-3 and TRBJ2-1, reads GAGVSQTPSNKVTEKGKYVELRCDPISGHTALYWYRQSLGQGPEFLIYFQGTGAADDSGLPNDRFFAVRPEGSVSTLKIQRTERGDSAVYLCASSLISGRLENEQFFGPGTRLTVL.

This chain links TRBV6-1 with TRBJ1-3; 9 nucleotides agree with TRBD1. The CDR3 length is 16 residues. The V segment lost 4 bases and the J segment 5 bases; nucleotides outside the gene matches: 9. Germline-derived CDR1 and CDR2 are MNHNS and SASEGT. The DNA of the CDR3 is TGTGCCAGCAGTGGAACCGGGACAGGGACTCGAAACACCATATATTTT. Its protein product is CASSGTGTGTRNTIYF.

This clone was detected only a few times. The chain has TRBV2 and TRBJ2-5, with D perhaps TRBD1 (6 bases). Germline V CDR1 and CDR2: SNHLY, FYNNEI. V was trimmed by 6 bases and J by 2 bases, leaving 13 bases between them. The CDR3 is 14 residues long. CDR3: CASRWGRQQETQYF. The CDR3 DNA follows: TGTGCCAGCAGATGGGGGCGGCAACAAGAGACCCAGTACTTC. Full variable domain (outside the CDR3, taken from reference TRBV2 and TRBJ2-5): EPEVTQTPSHQVTQMGQEVILRCVPISNHLYFYWYRQILGQKVEFLVSFYNNEISEKSEIFDDQFSVERPDGSNFTLKIRSTKLEDSAMYFCASRWGRQQETQYFGPGTRLLVL.

The CDR3 DNA is TGCGCCAGCAGCTTGAGGGCTAGCCACACAGATACGCAGTATTTT. It specifies CASSLRASHTDTQYF. This sequence joins TRBV5-1 and TRBJ2-3; tentative D call: TRBD2 (5 bases). Germline CDR1 reads SGHRS; CDR2 reads YFSETQ. V was trimmed by 1 base and J by 2 bases, leaving 11 bases between them. This CDR3 has 15 amino acids. Using reference TRBV5-1 and TRBJ2-3 for the parts outside the CDR3, the full variable domain is KAGVTQTPRYLIKTRGQQVTLSCSPISGHRSVSWYQQTPGQGLQFLFEYFSETQRNKGNFPGRFSGRQFSNSRSEMNVSTLELGDSALYLCASSLRASHTDTQYFGPGTRLTVL.

This clone was recorded only once. The rearrangement joins TRBV30 to TRBJ2-7; D unclear. The ends were cut back, 3 bases at V and 7 bases at J, with 13 bases in the middle. There are 12 residues in the CDR3. Germline V gives CDR1 GTSNPN, CDR2 SVGIG (reference sequence). The CDR3 loop is CAWREGSWEQYF. CDR3 nucleotide sequence: TGTGCCTGGAGAGAAGGGTCGTGGGAGCAGTACTTC.

This clone has a handful of counts. V usage is TRBV12-5 and J usage is TRBJ2-1; no clear D gene. The CDR3 is 16 amino acids. CDR1 and CDR2 (germline): LGHNT, FRNRAP. The V end lost 3 bases, the J end lost 0 bases, and 12 bases lay between the germline ends. In nucleotides, the CDR3 is TGTGCTAGTGGTTTCGACCACCCGAGCTCCTACAATGAGCAGTTCTTC. It translates to CASGFDHPSSYNEQFF.

The chain couples TRBV12-3 or TRBV12-4 to TRBJ1-1; D is unresolved. Trimming pared 3 bases from V and 1 base from J, leaving 6 bases between. This CDR3 region has 13 residues. The CDR3 DNA reads as TGTGCCAGCAGTTTTAATCGGAACACTGAAGCTTTCTTT. Its translation: CASSFNRNTEAFF.

The chain combines TRBV9 with TRBJ2-3, with no clear D. V lost 3 bases to trimming and J lost 2 bases, with 10 bases between them. This CDR3 is built from 14 residues. Germline V gene lookup returns CDR1 SGDLS and CDR2 YYNGEE. The DNA for the CDR3 is TGTGCCAGCAGCGCTTCCGGGTTCACAGATACGCAGTATTTT. It translates to CASSASGFTDTQYF.

There are a few counts of this clone. This sequence joins TRBV12-3 or TRBV12-4 and TRBJ1-5; D is perhaps TRBD1 (5 bases). This CDR3 has 13 residues. V lost 5 bases to trimming and J lost 7 bases, with 12 bases between them. The CDR3 bases are TGTGCCAGCAGTGGGACCTTTGGCCAGCCCCAGCATTTT. Its protein is CASSGTFGQPQHF.

The V and J genes are TRBV7-6 and TRBJ2-5, with 12 positions matching TRBD2. CDR3 length equals 17 residues. Germline loops: CDR1 SGHVS, CDR2 FNYEAQ. Trimming cost V 3 bases and J 0 bases; bases outside gene matches: 5. DNA for the CDR3: TGTGCCAGCAGCTTGCATACTAGCGGGGGGTACCAAGAGACCCAGTACTTC. Translating it yields CASSLHTSGGYQETQYF.

The chain combines TRBV7-9 with TRBJ2-5; D may correspond to TRBD1 or TRBD2 (5 bases each). V lost 2 bases and J 5 bases, leaving 9 bases between the germline ends. The germline CDR1 and CDR2 sequences are SEHNR and FQNEAQ (reference sequence). There are 13 residues in the CDR3. CDR3 loop: CASSLSGAETQYF. Written as DNA, the CDR3 is TGTGCCAGCAGCTTATCCGGGGCGGAGACCCAGTACTTC. The full variable domain, its missing parts supplied by reference TRBV7-9 and TRBJ2-5, is DTGVSQNPRHKITKRGQNVTFRCDPISEHNRLYWYRQTLGQGPEFLTYFQNEAQLEKSRLLSDRFSAERPKGSFSTLEIQRTEQGDSAMYLCASSLSGAETQYFGPGTRLLVL.

The chain uses TRBV9 and TRBJ2-7; D ambiguous. The V and J ends lost 4 bases and 2 bases respectively, with 13 bases between them. Germline CDR1 reads SGDLS; CDR2 reads YYNGEE. This CDR3 contains 14 residues. The CDR3 here is CASSPYTLPYEQYF. CDR3 nucleotides: TGTGCCAGCAGCCCCTACACCCTCCCCTACGAGCAGTACTTC. Combining the CDR3 with reference TRBV9 and TRBJ2-7 gives the whole variable domain DSGVTQTPKHLITATGQRVTLRCSPRSGDLSVYWYQQSLDQGLQFLIQYYNGEERAKGNILERFSAQQFPDLHSELNLSSLELGDSALYFCASSPYTLPYEQYFGPGTRLTVT.

V usage is TRBV23-1 and J usage is TRBJ1-4; 11 positions match TRBD1. TRBV23-1 belongs to the ORF category, with a function that is uncertain. V dropped 6 bases and J dropped 7; count of bases not matched to a gene: 19. The CDR3 is 19 amino acids. The CDR3 is CASSTHAKPGQGGIEKLFF. For the CDR3, the DNA is TGCGCCAGCAGCACACACGCGAAGCCGGGACAGGGGGGAATTGAAAAACTGTTTTTT.

The V and J genes are TRBV7-2 and TRBJ2-7; D is perhaps TRBD2 (5 bases). V was trimmed by 3 bases and J by 6 bases, leaving 12 bases between them. The germline V gene has CDR1 SGHTA and CDR2 FQGNSA. CDR3 length: 13 residues. The CDR3 DNA is TGTGCCAGCAGCTTTTCGGCGGGTACCGAGCAGTACTTC. It specifies CASSFSAGTEQYF.

This clone has more than one count but fewer than ten. This rearrangement joins TRBV3-1 (or the pseudogene TRBV3-2) to TRBJ2-7; tentatively, D is TRBD2 (7 bases). Trimming shortened V by 3 bases and J by 1 base, and 10 bases separated the two germline ends. Germline V gives CDR1 LGHDT, CDR2 YNNKEL (reference sequence). The CDR3 loop spans 14 amino acids. The CDR3 sequence: CASSQEGGSYEQYF. DNA of the CDR3: TGTGCCAGCAGCCAGGAGGGGGGGTCCTACGAGCAGTACTTC.

This clone was recorded a few times. V gene TRBV7-8 combines with J gene TRBJ1-6, with D possibly matching TRBD1 (5 bases). The CDR3 loop spans 16 amino acids. V lost 6 bases and J lost 5, with 17 bases in between. CDR1 SGHVS and CDR2 FQNEAQ come from the germline V gene. The CDR3 is CASSPRRGFDNSPLHF. The CDR3 DNA follows: TGTGCCAGCAGTCCACGACGGGGGTTCGATAATTCACCCCTCCACTTT. The full variable domain, rest sourced from reference TRBV7-8 and TRBJ1-6, is GAGVSQSPRYKVAKRGQDVALRCDPISGHVSLFWYQQALGQGPEFLTYFQNEAQLDKSGLPSDRFFAERPEGSVSTLKIQRTQQEDSAVYLCASSPRRGFDNSPLHFGNGTRLTVT.

This clone turned up a few times. The CDR3 is CASSIGQSSNQPQHF. The CDR3, as DNA: TGTGCCAGTAGTATTGGACAGTCTAGCAATCAGCCCCAGCATTTT. This chain links TRBV19 with TRBJ1-5; perhaps TRBD1 as D (6 bases). The V end was cut by 3 bases, the J end by 0 bases, with 9 bases between. The CDR3 extends over 15 amino acids. Per the germline V gene, CDR1 is LNHDA and CDR2 is SQIVND (reference sequence). Complete variable domain (other parts from reference TRBV19 and TRBJ1-5): DGGITQSPKYLFRKEGQNVTLSCEQNLNHDAMYWYRQDPGQGLRLIYYSQIVNDFQKGDIAEGYSVSREKKESFPLTVTSAQKNPTAFYLCASSIGQSSNQPQHFGDGTRLSIL.

The J gene is TRBJ2-1, the V gene TRBV7-9; 8 bases match TRBD1. CDR1 and CDR2 (germline): SEHNR, FQNEAQ (reference sequence). CDR3 length: 14 residues. V trimming: 4 bases; J trimming: 4 bases; junction bases outside the gene matches: 3. The CDR3 loop reads CASSSRQGYNEQFF. The CDR3 DNA reads as TGTGCCAGCAGCTCACGACAGGGGTACAATGAGCAGTTCTTC.

The chain has TRBV18 and TRBJ1-3, with D unresolved. The V and J ends lost 6 bases and 0 bases respectively, with 15 bases between them. This CDR3 is 16 amino acids long. Germline V lookup: CDR1 KGHSH, CDR2 LQKENI. CDR3 bases: TGTGCCAGCTCGTCTACCCCCGCACCCTCTGGAAACACCATATATTTT. Translation gives CASSSTPAPSGNTIYF.